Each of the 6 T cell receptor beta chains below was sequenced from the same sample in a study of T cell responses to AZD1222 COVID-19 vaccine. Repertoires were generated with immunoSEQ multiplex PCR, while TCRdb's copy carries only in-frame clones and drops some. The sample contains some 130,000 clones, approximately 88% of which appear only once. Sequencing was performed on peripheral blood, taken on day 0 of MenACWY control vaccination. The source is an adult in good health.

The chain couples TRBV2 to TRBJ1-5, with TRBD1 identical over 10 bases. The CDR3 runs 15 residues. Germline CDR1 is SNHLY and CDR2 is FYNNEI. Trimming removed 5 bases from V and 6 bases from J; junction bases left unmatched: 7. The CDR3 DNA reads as TGTGCCAGCAGTCGAGATGGGACAGGGGCTCAGCCCCAGCATTTT. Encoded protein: CASSRDGTGAQPQHF.

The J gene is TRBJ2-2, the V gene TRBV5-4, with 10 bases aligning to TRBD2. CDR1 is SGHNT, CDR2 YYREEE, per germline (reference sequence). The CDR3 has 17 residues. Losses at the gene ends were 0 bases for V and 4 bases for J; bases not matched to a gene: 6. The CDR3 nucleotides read TGTGCCAGCAGCTTGGGACTAGCGGGTTCGGGCACCGGGGAGCTGTTTTTT. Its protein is CASSLGLAGSGTGELFF.

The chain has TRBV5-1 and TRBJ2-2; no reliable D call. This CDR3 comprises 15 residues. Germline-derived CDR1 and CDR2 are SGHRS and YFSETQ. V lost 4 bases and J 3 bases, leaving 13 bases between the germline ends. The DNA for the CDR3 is TGCGCCAGCAGCCTAGACATAGGGCACACCGGGGAGCTGTTTTTT. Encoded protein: CASSLDIGHTGELFF.

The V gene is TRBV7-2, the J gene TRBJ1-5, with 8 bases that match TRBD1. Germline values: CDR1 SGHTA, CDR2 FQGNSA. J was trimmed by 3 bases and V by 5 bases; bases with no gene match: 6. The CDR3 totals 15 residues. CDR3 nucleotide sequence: TGTGCCAGCAGCACCCGACAGGGGTCCAATCAGCCCCAGCATTTT. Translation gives CASSTRQGSNQPQHF.

The CDR3 region has the DNA TGTGCCAGCTCACCCGTGTCGGCCAGGGGGCTTGTAAAGACCCAGTACTTC. It is translated as CASSPVSARGLVKTQYF. The chain carries TRBV18 and TRBJ2-5; 8 nucleotides line up with TRBD1. The CDR3 spans 17 residues. Germline-derived CDR1 and CDR2 are KGHSH and LQKENI. V trimming: 3 bases; J trimming: 6 bases; junction bases outside the gene matches: 15.

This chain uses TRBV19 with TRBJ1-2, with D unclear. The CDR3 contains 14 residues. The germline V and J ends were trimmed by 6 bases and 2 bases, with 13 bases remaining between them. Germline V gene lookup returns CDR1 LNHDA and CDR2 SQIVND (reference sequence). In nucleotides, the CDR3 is TGTGCCAGTAGACTGACGGGTGGAAACTATGGCTACACCTTC. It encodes CASRLTGGNYGYTF.